The 21 T cell receptor beta chains below were found in one sample sequenced in a study of T cells in narcolepsy listed by TCRdb under 2018. The method was the immunoSEQ multiplex PCR assay. In TCRdb, the immuneACCESS table is reduced to in-frame sequences with V and J assigned. These tables do not hold every clone; where another copy was compared, an unresolved V gene accounts for under half, and the others remain unexplained. A total of tens of thousands of clones appear in this sample, about four fifths of them only once. The top ten constitute about 1.3% of the sample. Input material: CD45RA- memory CD4+ T cells from PBMCs. What this sample's cell subset or site label stands for: memory T cells sorted ex vivo from peripheral blood. These receptor sequences come from a human donor with narcolepsy.

The rearrangement joins TRBV28 to TRBJ2-3; the D gene is possibly TRBD1 (5 bases). This CDR3 is built from 15 residues. V dropped 7 bases and J dropped 2 bases, with 16 bases sitting between them. Germline V gives CDR1 MDHEN, CDR2 SYDVKM. The CDR3 sequence: CASTPTGRATDTQYF. In DNA, the CDR3 is TGTGCCAGCACCCCTACTGGCAGGGCCACAGATACGCAGTATTTT.

This chain joins TRBV28 and TRBJ2-7; 7 bases fit TRBD1. There are 14 residues in the CDR3. V gave up 5 bases and J gave up 3 bases; unmatched junction bases: 7. Germline V gives CDR1 MDHEN, CDR2 SYDVKM. CDR3 residues: CASSTGQVLYEQYF. The CDR3 DNA reads TGTGCCAGCAGTACCGGACAGGTACTCTACGAGCAGTACTTC.

V is TRBV19 and J is TRBJ2-7; TRBD1 or TRBD2 may be the D gene (5 bases each). V was trimmed by 3 bases and J by 2 bases, leaving 11 bases between them. The length of the CDR3 is 14 residues. Germline CDR1 and CDR2: LNHDA and SQIVND (reference sequence). The CDR3 DNA is TGTGCCAGTAGTATTGAACTAGGGGCCTACGAGCAGTACTTC. Translation: CASSIELGAYEQYF.

The chain recombines TRBV29-1 with TRBJ2-7; D may be TRBD1 (5 bases). Germline-derived CDR1 and CDR2 are SQVTM and ANQGSEA. V lost 4 bases to trimming and J lost 7 bases, with 11 bases between them. The CDR3 is 11 residues long. The CDR3 loop reads CSVVDPGEQYF. CDR3 sequence (DNA): TGCAGCGTTGTGGACCCAGGGGAGCAGTACTTC.

The chain recombines TRBV9 with TRBJ1-1, with D perhaps TRBD1 (5 bases). CDR3 size: 13 residues. CDR1 and CDR2 from the germline V gene are SGDLS and YYNGEE. Between the trimmed V and J ends, which lost 5 bases and 1 base, there was a span of 9 bases. The CDR3 nucleotides read TGTGCCAGCAGTCTTCAGGGGAACACTGAAGCTTTCTTT. As protein: CASSLQGNTEAFF.

This chain links TRBV7-2 with TRBJ2-1; D is undetermined. The CDR3 consists of 13 residues. CDR1 and CDR2 (germline): SGHTA, FQGNSA. Trimming took off 2 bases at V and 10 bases at J, with 12 bases between the two ends. CDR3 DNA: TGTGCCAGCAGCTTACCCACCTTGGGGGAGCAGTTCTTC. Encoded protein: CASSLPTLGEQFF. The complete variable domain, with remaining parts taken from reference TRBV7-2 and TRBJ2-1, reads GAGVSQSPSNKVTEKGKDVELRCDPISGHTALYWYRQSLGQGLEFLIYFQGNSAPDKSGLPSDRFSAERTGGSVSTLTIQRTQQEDSAVYLCASSLPTLGEQFFGPGTRLTVL.

The chain uses TRBV28 and TRBJ1-6; the match to TRBD1 covers 7 bases. The CDR3 sequence is 16 residues long. Germline-derived CDR1 and CDR2 are MDHEN and SYDVKM. V shed 6 bases, J shed 0 bases, and the junction held 5 bases outside the gene matches. In DNA, the CDR3 is TGTGCCAGCAGCACACAGGGGAGCTCCTATAATTCACCCCTCCACTTT. Its protein product is CASSTQGSSYNSPLHF.

The chain joins TRBV18 to TRBJ2-1, with D unclear. The germline CDR1 and CDR2 sequences are KGHSH and LQKENI. Trimming removed 3 bases at V and 2 bases at J, with 11 bases between. The CDR3 spans 15 residues. In DNA, the CDR3 is TGTGCCAGCTCACCTCCCAGCGCAACCTACAATGAGCAGTTCTTC. Its protein is CASSPPSATYNEQFF.

The chain is built from TRBV7-9 and TRBJ1-1; D is unresolved. The CDR3 is 14 residues long. Germline V gene data show CDR1 as SEHNR and CDR2 as FQNEAQ (reference sequence). V lost 4 bases and J 3 bases, leaving 12 bases between the germline ends. The CDR3 here is CASSSARPYTEAFF. As DNA, the CDR3 is TGTGCCAGCAGCTCAGCCCGACCATACACTGAAGCTTTCTTT.

The chain carries TRBV28 and TRBJ2-5; D remains unclear. This CDR3 has 11 residues. CDR1 MDHEN and CDR2 SYDVKM come from the germline V gene. Trimming removed 6 bases from V and 8 bases from J, with 10 bases in between. The CDR3 is CASSPSATQYF. The CDR3 region has the DNA TGTGCCAGCAGCCCGTCGGCAACCCAGTACTTC.

This clone was seen just once. The chain employs TRBV4-3 and TRBJ2-1, with 8 positions matching TRBD2. Germline lookup yields CDR1 LGHNA and CDR2 YSLEER. CDR3 length equals 17 residues. The V segment lost 0 bases and the J segment 5 bases; nucleotides outside the gene matches: 9. The CDR3 nucleotides read TGCGCCAGCAGCCAAGATGGGACTAGGAGCTTGGACAATGAGCAGTTCTTC. Amino acid sequence: CASSQDGTRSLDNEQFF.

The gene calls are TRBV5-6 and TRBJ1-6; no clear D gene. Per germline, CDR1 SGHDT and CDR2 YYEEEE. The CDR3 has 17 amino acids. Between the trimmed V and J ends, which lost 4 bases and 3 bases, there was a span of 17 bases. CDR3 bases: TGTGCCAGCAGCGTCTACAGTCTCTTACTCTATAATTCACCCCTCCACTTT. Encoded protein: CASSVYSLLLYNSPLHF.

The chain couples TRBV27 to TRBJ1-2; D unresolved. This CDR3 contains 13 residues. V lost 0 bases and J lost 4, with 6 bases in between. Germline values: CDR1 MNHEY, CDR2 SMNVEV (reference sequence). The DNA of the CDR3 is TGTGCCAGCAGTTTATCGGGTACCTATGGCTACACCTTC. It specifies CASSLSGTYGYTF.

The chain combines TRBV5-6 with TRBJ1-5; D is unclear. Germline CDR1 SGHDT, CDR2 YYEEEE. This CDR3 has 14 residues. V lost 0 bases and J 5 bases, leaving 9 bases between the germline ends. CDR3 protein: CASSLGPTDQPQHF. CDR3 nucleotides: TGTGCCAGCAGCTTGGGGCCGACGGATCAGCCCCAGCATTTT. The whole variable domain, remainder taken from reference TRBV5-6 and TRBJ1-5, is DAGVTQSPTHLIKTRGQQVTLRCSPKSGHDTVSWYQQALGQGPQFIFQYYEEEERQRGNFPDRFSGHQFPNYSSELNVNALLLGDSALYLCASSLGPTDQPQHFGDGTRLSIL.

This chain connects TRBV7-2 to TRBJ1-3, with D unresolved. Deletions cut 2 bases from V and 4 bases from J, with 9 bases between. CDR3 length: 14 amino acids. Germline CDR1 and CDR2: SGHTA and FQGNSA. The CDR3 protein is CASSLSLRGNTIYF. The CDR3 nucleotides are TGTGCCAGCAGCTTAAGCCTCAGAGGAAACACCATATATTTT.

The chain combines TRBV7-2 with TRBJ2-7; D remains unclear. V was clipped by 1 base and J by 0 bases, with 10 bases between them. Germline CDR1 SGHTA, CDR2 FQGNSA. The CDR3 totals 15 residues. The CDR3 nucleotides read TGTGCCAGCAGCTTAGACGGAGCACCCTCCTACGAGCAGTACTTC. Translated, it gives CASSLDGAPSYEQYF.

The chain combines TRBV7-9 with TRBJ2-6; D unresolved. With 5 bases removed from V and 3 bases from J, the gap between germline ends came to 11 bases. CDR3 length: 15 residues. Germline V CDR1 and CDR2: SEHNR, FQNEAQ (reference sequence). The CDR3 nucleotides are TGTGCCAGCAGCCATAGAGTGGTTGGGGCCAACGTCCTGACTTTC. Protein: CASSHRVVGANVLTF. Full variable domain (rest looked up from reference TRBV7-9 and TRBJ2-6): DTGVSQNPRHKITKRGQNVTFRCDPISEHNRLYWYRQTLGQGPEFLTYFQNEAQLEKSRLLSDRFSAERPKGSFSTLEIQRTEQGDSAMYLCASSHRVVGANVLTFGAGSRLTVL.

The chain recombines TRBV11-2 with TRBJ2-7; D uncertain. CDR1 is SGHAT, CDR2 FQNNGV, per germline. Trimming took 3 bases from V and 4 from J, leaving 7 bases between them. The CDR3 runs to 12 residues. This CDR3 reads CASSFLIYEQYF. The CDR3 DNA reads as TGTGCCAGCAGCTTCCTGATATACGAGCAGTACTTC. The full variable domain, rest sourced from reference TRBV11-2 and TRBJ2-7, is EAGVAQSPRYKIIEKRQSVAFWCNPISGHATLYWYQQILGQGPKLLIQFQNNGVVDDSQLPKDRFSAERLKGVDSTLKIQPAKLEDSAVYLCASSFLIYEQYFGPGTRLTVT.

Turning to this clone: Its ends do not fully match the called genes, so a read error is possible. Within the sample, other DNA sequences also encode this same CDR3. The rearrangement uses TRBV2 and TRBJ1-1; TRBD1 is a possible D gene (5 bases). CDR1 is SNHLY and CDR2 is FYNNEI in the germline V gene. The CDR3 runs 13 residues. The CDR3 nucleotides are TGCGCCAGCAGTGAAGAATACAGGACCGAAGCTTTCTTT. This encodes CASSEEYRTEAFF.

DNA of the CDR3: TGTGCCAGCACTAAAAAGTTGGGACAGGGATCCTACGAGCAGTACTTC. Translating it yields CASTKKLGQGSYEQYF. The gene calls are TRBV25-1 and TRBJ2-7, with TRBD1 matching 9 bases. The CDR3 consists of 16 residues. Germline CDR1 is MGHDK and CDR2 is SYGVNS. The V gene end was trimmed by 7 bases and the J gene end by 1 base; junction bases not matched to a gene: 11.

This clone was seen a single time. The V gene is TRBV6-5, the J gene TRBJ2-2; TRBD1 matches 8 bases. This CDR3 is built from 15 residues. Losses at the gene ends were 7 bases for V and 4 bases for J; bases not matched to a gene: 8. CDR1 is MNHEY and CDR2 is SVGAGI in the germline V gene. The CDR3 here is CASKPGQERTGELFF. CDR3 bases: TGTGCCAGCAAGCCGGGACAGGAACGCACCGGGGAGCTGTTTTTT.